A single TCR beta chain is shown here with its context. The authors sequenced TCR beta from blood CD8+ and CD4+ T cells. The sample comes from a study of CD8 T cells in Susac syndrome. CDR3 length: 15 amino acids. Germline V gene lookup returns CDR1 MDHEN and CDR2 SYDVKM. V lost 5 bases, J lost 3 bases, and 4 bases stayed unmatched. After extraction with the RNeasy kit, about 0.45 to 1 ug of the RNA was reverse transcribed using random hexamers. MiXCR, run by TCRdb on the immunoSEQ multiplex PCR reads, gives a single entry per CDR3 protein. The sample has 180,000 or so distinct CDR3 sequences; about 94% are singletons.

The rearrangement uses TRBV28 and TRBJ2-2; 9 bases are shared with TRBD1. Sequencing input: CD4+ T cells from PBMCs. This sequence originates from a human donor in good health. The chain's CDR3 is CASSPGTGYTGELFF. The CDR3 DNA follows: TGTGCCAGCAGTCCCGGGACAGGGTACACCGGGGAGCTGTTTTTT.